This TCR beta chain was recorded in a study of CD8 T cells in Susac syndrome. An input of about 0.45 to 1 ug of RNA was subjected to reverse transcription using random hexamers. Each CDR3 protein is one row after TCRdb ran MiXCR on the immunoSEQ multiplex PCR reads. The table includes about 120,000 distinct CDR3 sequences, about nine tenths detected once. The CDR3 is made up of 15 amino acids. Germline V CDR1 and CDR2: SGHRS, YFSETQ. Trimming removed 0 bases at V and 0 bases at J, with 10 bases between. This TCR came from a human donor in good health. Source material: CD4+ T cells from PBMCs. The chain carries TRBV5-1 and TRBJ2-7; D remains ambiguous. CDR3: CASSLGTSNSYEQYF. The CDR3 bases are TGCGCCAGCAGCTTGGGAACATCCAACTCCTACGAGCAGTACTTC.